This T cell receptor (beta chain) was sequenced in a study of CD8 T cells in ankylosing spondylitis. TCRdb called the 5' RACE reads again in MiXCR, with one record for every CDR3 protein. The sample shows roughly 150,000 distinct CDR3 sequences, 25% to 35% of them seen only once. Germline CDR1 and CDR2: KGHSH and LQKENI. J lost 3 bases, V lost 3 bases, and 5 bases had no gene match. The CDR3 sequence is 14 residues long. This sequence originates from a male donor with ankylosing spondylitis. The specimen sequenced was synovial fluid, either unsorted or a sorted T cell fraction (not recorded which). V gene TRBV18 combines with J gene TRBJ2-7; 7 positions match TRBD1. The CDR3 DNA reads as TGTGCCAGCTCACCCGGGACAGCGAACTACGAGCAGTACTTC. Its translation is CASSPGTANYEQYF. The full variable domain, its missing parts supplied by reference TRBV18 and TRBJ2-7, is NAGVMQNPRHLVRRRGQEARLRCSPMKGHSHVYWYRQLPEEGLKFMVYLQKENIIDESGMPKERFSAEFPKEGPSILRIQQVVRGDSAAYFCASSPGTANYEQYFGPGTRLTVT.